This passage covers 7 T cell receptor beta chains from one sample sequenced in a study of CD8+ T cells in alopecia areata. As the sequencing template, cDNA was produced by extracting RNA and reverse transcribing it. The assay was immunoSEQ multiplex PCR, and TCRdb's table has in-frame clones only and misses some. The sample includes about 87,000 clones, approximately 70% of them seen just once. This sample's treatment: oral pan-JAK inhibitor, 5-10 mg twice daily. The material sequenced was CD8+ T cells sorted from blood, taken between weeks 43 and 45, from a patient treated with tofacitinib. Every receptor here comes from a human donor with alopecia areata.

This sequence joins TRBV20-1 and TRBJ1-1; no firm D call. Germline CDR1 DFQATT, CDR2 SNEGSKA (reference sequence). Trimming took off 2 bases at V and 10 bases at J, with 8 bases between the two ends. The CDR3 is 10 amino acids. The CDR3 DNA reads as TGCAGTGCTAGACGATCGGCAGCTTTCTTT. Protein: CSARRSAAFF.

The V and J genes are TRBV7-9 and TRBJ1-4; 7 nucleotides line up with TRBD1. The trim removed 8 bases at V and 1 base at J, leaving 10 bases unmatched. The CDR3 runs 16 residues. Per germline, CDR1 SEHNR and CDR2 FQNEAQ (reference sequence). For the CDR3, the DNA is TGTGCCAGCGCCTCACCCCGACAGGGAACTAATGAAAAACTGTTTTTT. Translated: CASASPRQGTNEKLFF.

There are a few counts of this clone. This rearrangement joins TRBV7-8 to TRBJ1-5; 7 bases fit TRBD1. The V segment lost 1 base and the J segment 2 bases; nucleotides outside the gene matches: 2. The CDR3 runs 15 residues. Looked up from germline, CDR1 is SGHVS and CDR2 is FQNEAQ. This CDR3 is CASSLVGGGNQPQHF. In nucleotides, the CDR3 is TGTGCCAGCAGCTTAGTAGGGGGCGGCAATCAGCCCCAGCATTTT. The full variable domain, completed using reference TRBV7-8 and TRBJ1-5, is GAGVSQSPRYKVAKRGQDVALRCDPISGHVSLFWYQQALGQGPEFLTYFQNEAQLDKSGLPSDRFFAERPEGSVSTLKIQRTQQEDSAVYLCASSLVGGGNQPQHFGDGTRLSIL.

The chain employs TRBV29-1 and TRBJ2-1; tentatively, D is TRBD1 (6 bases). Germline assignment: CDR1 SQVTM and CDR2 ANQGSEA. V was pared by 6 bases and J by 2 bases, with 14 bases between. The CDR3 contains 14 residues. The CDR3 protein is CSVTPGTTYNEQFF. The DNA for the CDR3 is TGCAGCGTGACTCCCGGGACAACCTACAATGAGCAGTTCTTC.

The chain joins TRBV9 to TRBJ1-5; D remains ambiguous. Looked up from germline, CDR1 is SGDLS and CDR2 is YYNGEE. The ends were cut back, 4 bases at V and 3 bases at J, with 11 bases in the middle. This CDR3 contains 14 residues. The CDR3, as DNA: TGTGCCAGCAGCCGTGGGGATCCCAATCAGCCCCAGCATTTT. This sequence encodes CASSRGDPNQPQHF.

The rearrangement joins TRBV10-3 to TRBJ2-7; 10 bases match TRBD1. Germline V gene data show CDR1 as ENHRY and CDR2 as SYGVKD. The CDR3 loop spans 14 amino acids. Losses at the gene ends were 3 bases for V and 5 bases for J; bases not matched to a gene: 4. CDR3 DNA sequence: TGTGCCATCAGTGACGGGACAGGGGTCGACGAGCAGTACTTC. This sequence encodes CAISDGTGVDEQYF.

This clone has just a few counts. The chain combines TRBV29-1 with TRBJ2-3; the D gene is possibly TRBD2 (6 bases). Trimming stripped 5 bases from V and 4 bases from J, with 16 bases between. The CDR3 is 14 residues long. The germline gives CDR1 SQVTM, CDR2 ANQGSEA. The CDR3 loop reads CSVSRGREADTQYF. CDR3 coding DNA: TGCAGCGTTTCCCGGGGCAGGGAGGCAGATACGCAGTATTTT.